The 29 T cell receptor beta chains given below trace back to one sample, sequenced in a study of blood T cells in healthy people across ages (dated by TCRdb to the mid-2010s). The library was made by 5' RACE. Data came from an Illumina HiSeq 2500. A second roughly 6 to 12 cycle PCR used a sample-barcoded 5' primer and a J-beta primer mix. TCRdb reanalyzed the raw reads on its own, using fastp at Q25 for trimming and MiXCR for clone calling, and kept in-frame beta chains. Rows with a matching CDR3 protein are joined into one entry that keeps the most common DNA and genes. The sample data list about 800,000 distinct CDR3 sequences, and roughly 25% of these were observed just once. The leading ten clones occupy roughly 3.8% of the sample. In addition, the sample was reused for a study of T cells of mothers and their children.

Sequenced: blood. Receptors originate from a boy aged 5 to 17 in good health.

This chain uses TRBV29-1 with TRBJ2-3, with 7 bases fitting TRBD1. The CDR3 has 16 residues. Germline V CDR1 and CDR2: SQVTM, ANQGSEA. Unmatched junction bases numbered 8, after V lost 1 base and J lost 1 base. The chain's CDR3 is CSVEGQQGIGTDTQYF. CDR3 DNA sequence: TGCAGCGTTGAAGGCCAACAGGGGATCGGCACAGATACGCAGTATTTT.

The gene calls are TRBV20-1 and TRBJ1-1; TRBD1 is a possible D gene (5 bases). V was cut by 6 bases and J by 5 bases, with 19 bases left in between. The CDR3 runs to 14 residues. The germline V gene encodes CDR1 DFQATT and CDR2 SNEGSKA (reference sequence). CDR3 DNA sequence: TGCAGTGCCAAGCTTCAGGGATTAGGGACTGAAGCTTTCTTT. Residues: CSAKLQGLGTEAFF.

The V and J genes are TRBV7-2 and TRBJ2-3; a weak D match, TRBD1 (6 bases). The CDR3 spans 15 residues. The ends were cut back, 6 bases at V and 2 bases at J, with 15 bases in the middle. Germline V gene sequence: CDR1 SGHTA, CDR2 FQGNSA. The CDR3 nucleotides read TGTGCCAGCAGTCCTCAGGGGCCCCTCACAGATACGCAGTATTTT. It is translated as CASSPQGPLTDTQYF.

V and J are TRBV27 and TRBJ1-1, with a tentative D call TRBD1 (6 bases). Germline values: CDR1 MNHEY, CDR2 SMNVEV (reference sequence). This CDR3 is built from 13 residues. V dropped 3 bases and J dropped 14 bases, with 19 bases sitting between them. The CDR3 coding sequence is TGTGCCAGCAGTTTTCGGGGGCCCGGAGTCCTGTTCTTT. Amino acids: CASSFRGPGVLFF.

The chain is built from TRBV20-1 and TRBJ2-5; 11 bases agree with TRBD2. The J call may be faulty, since TRBJ2-7 better matches the DNA end. Germline CDR1 is DFQATT and CDR2 is SNEGSKA (reference sequence). The CDR3 spans 15 residues. CDR3 DNA: TGCAGTGCTCCGAATAGCGGGAGGGTAGGTTACGAGCAGTACTTC. Translating gives CSAPNSGRVGYEQYF.

This clonotype has just a few counts. This chain joins TRBV29-1 and TRBJ1-4; D perhaps matches TRBD1 (5 bases). CDR1 and CDR2 from the germline V gene are SQVTM and ANQGSEA. This CDR3 has 12 amino acids. Trimming cost V 6 bases and J 7 bases, with 12 bases left between them. In DNA, the CDR3 is TGCAGCGTGCAAGGGGCTAGTGAAAAACTGTTTTTT. This encodes CSVQGASEKLFF.

In its sample, this clonotype was seen a few times. CDR3: CASSLLREPQGEQYF. The CDR3 region has the DNA TGTGCCAGCAGCTTACTGCGGGAGCCACAGGGGGAGCAGTACTTC. The V gene is TRBV7-6, the J gene TRBJ2-7; D is possibly TRBD1 or TRBD2 (7 bases each). V dropped 2 bases and J dropped 7 bases, with 18 bases sitting between them. The CDR3 loop spans 15 amino acids. The germline gives CDR1 SGHVS, CDR2 FNYEAQ.

This clonotype has a handful of counts. This sequence joins TRBV9 and TRBJ2-5; D unresolved. The germline gives CDR1 SGDLS, CDR2 YYNGEE. V was trimmed by 0 bases and J by 5 bases, leaving 17 bases between them. The CDR3 is 16 residues long. The CDR3 region is CASSVDGVPPRETQYF. In nucleotides, the CDR3 is TGTGCCAGCAGCGTAGATGGGGTCCCCCCAAGGGAGACCCAGTACTTC. Full variable domain (missing parts from reference TRBV9 and TRBJ2-5): DSGVTQTPKHLITATGQRVTLRCSPRSGDLSVYWYQQSLDQGLQFLIQYYNGEERAKGNILERFSAQQFPDLHSELNLSSLELGDSALYFCASSVDGVPPRETQYFGPGTRLLVL.

This clonotype was counted a single time. This rearrangement joins TRBV20-1 to TRBJ2-1; 8 nucleotides line up with TRBD2. The CDR3 has 14 amino acids. Germline CDR1 and CDR2: DFQATT and SNEGSKA (reference sequence). Unmatched junction bases numbered 8, after V lost 5 bases and J lost 5 bases. CDR3 bases: TGCAGTGCTTTACTAGCGGCAATAAACAATGAGCAGTTCTTC. It yields the protein CSALLAAINNEQFF.

The chain employs TRBV6-5 and TRBJ2-3; no firm D call. The length of the CDR3 is 14 residues. The V gene's germline CDR1 is MNHEY and CDR2 SVGAGI. Trimming removed 8 bases from V and 1 base from J, with 13 bases in between. The DNA of the CDR3 is TGTGCCAGCTCCGCCCTCTATGGCACAGATACGCAGTATTTT. It codes for CASSALYGTDTQYF.

Only a few counts were recorded for this clonotype. The V and J genes are TRBV18 and TRBJ2-1; 14 bases are shared with TRBD2. The trim removed 0 bases at V and 4 bases at J, leaving 5 bases unmatched. This CDR3 has 18 residues. Germline V gene lookup returns CDR1 KGHSH and CDR2 LQKENI. The DNA for the CDR3 is TGTGCCAGCTCACCACCTTATTGGACTAGCGGGAGGTACAATGAGCAGTTCTTC. This encodes CASSPPYWTSGRYNEQFF.

The chain joins TRBV27 to TRBJ2-3; TRBD1 matches 8 bases. This CDR3 is 16 amino acids long. V shed 5 bases and J 0 bases; nucleotides not matched to a gene: 7. Germline CDR1 and CDR2: MNHEY and SMNVEV (reference sequence). In nucleotides, the CDR3 is TGTGCCAGCAGTCTGGTATGGACAGGGAGCACAGATACGCAGTATTTT. This translates into CASSLVWTGSTDTQYF.

The chain links TRBV2 to TRBJ1-2, with a tentative D call TRBD1 (5 bases). The CDR3 consists of 14 residues. Germline V gene data show CDR1 as SNHLY and CDR2 as FYNNEI. The V end was cut by 7 bases, the J end by 7 bases, with 19 bases between. DNA of the CDR3: TGTGCCAGCACTGGTGGGGCCCTCGTCCCTGGCTACACCTTC. Encoded protein: CASTGGALVPGYTF.

The sample holds many counts of this clonotype. V and J are TRBV13 and TRBJ2-7, with 11 nucleotides matching TRBD2. CDR1 PRHDT and CDR2 FYEKMQ come from the germline V gene (reference sequence). V was pared by 3 bases and J by 5 bases, with 3 bases of the junction left unmatched. This CDR3 contains 14 residues. As DNA, the CDR3 is TGTGCCAGCAGCTTTAGCGGGGGGGGAAACGAGCAGTACTTC. Protein: CASSFSGGGNEQYF.

This clonotype was detected ten times or more. V and J are TRBV15 and TRBJ2-3, with TRBD2 as a possible D gene (6 bases). The germline V gene encodes CDR1 LNHNV and CDR2 YYDKDF (reference sequence). V lost 0 bases and J 2 bases, leaving 12 bases between the germline ends. This CDR3 comprises 16 residues. In DNA, the CDR3 is TGTGCCACCAGCAGAGATCTGGGACTTGTCACAGATACGCAGTATTTT. Protein: CATSRDLGLVTDTQYF.

This clonotype was detected only a few times. The chain has TRBV28 and TRBJ2-5; 8 bases fit TRBD2. Gene TRBJ2-1 matches the end of the DNA better, so the J call may be wrong. This CDR3 comprises 16 residues. In germline, CDR1 is MDHEN, CDR2 SYDVKM. The CDR3 DNA follows: TGTGCCAGCAGAGGGCCAGGGACTAGTGGTATCCATGAGCAGTTCTTC. Amino acids: CASRGPGTSGIHEQFF.

This clonotype came up once. The rearrangement uses TRBV2 and TRBJ2-1; 9 bases fit TRBD2. Germline V gene data show CDR1 as SNHLY and CDR2 as FYNNEI. This CDR3 comprises 14 residues. Trimming took 9 bases from V and 9 from J; bases not matched to a gene: 12. CDR3 DNA sequence: TGTGCCAGTGGGTTGAGGCTAGCGGGGACTGAGCAGTTCTTC. This encodes CASGLRLAGTEQFF.

The chain carries TRBV7-9 and TRBJ1-1; the match to TRBD1 covers 8 bases. V was clipped by 5 bases and J by 7 bases; unmatched bases: 3. This CDR3 contains 12 residues. Germline-derived CDR1 and CDR2 are SEHNR and FQNEAQ (reference sequence). The CDR3 DNA sequence: TGTGCCAGCAGCAACAGGGGGATTGAAGCTTTCTTT. This translates into CASSNRGIEAFF.

Remarks on this clonotype: A much more abundant neighbour one base away suggests this may be a read error. The gene calls are TRBV7-8 and TRBJ2-6, with D possibly matching TRBD2 (6 bases). CDR3 length: 16 residues. The ends were cut back, 5 bases at V and 2 bases at J, with 13 bases in the middle. Germline CDR1 is SGHVS and CDR2 is FQNEAQ. The DNA of the CDR3 is TGTGCCAGCAGCAGCCTTGGCGGGGCTGGGGCCAACGTCCTGACTTTC. Amino acids: CASSSLGGAGANVLTF.

This clonotype was observed a few times. This rearrangement joins TRBV20-1 to TRBJ2-1; the match to TRBD2 covers 10 bases. The CDR3 covers 14 residues. The junction had 7 bases not matched to a gene; V was cut back by 5 bases and J by 6 bases. Germline V gene data show CDR1 as DFQATT and CDR2 as SNEGSKA (reference sequence). CDR3 in DNA: TGCAGTGCTTCAAGCGGGAGGGCCCTCAATGAGCAGTTCTTC. Amino acids: CSASSGRALNEQFF.

The chain links TRBV7-9 to TRBJ1-4; D uncertain. The length of the CDR3 is 15 residues. CDR1 and CDR2 (germline): SEHNR, FQNEAQ (reference sequence). Between the trimmed V and J ends, which lost 6 bases and 4 bases, there was a span of 15 bases. CDR3 region: CASSHSQWVNEKLFF. In nucleotides, the CDR3 is TGTGCCAGCAGTCACAGTCAGTGGGTTAATGAAAAACTGTTTTTT.

V is TRBV6-5 and J is TRBJ2-3; D is possibly TRBD1 or TRBD2 (5 bases each). The ends were cut back, 11 bases at V and 3 bases at J, with 21 bases in the middle. Germline CDR1 is MNHEY and CDR2 is SVGAGI. The CDR3 covers 15 residues. The CDR3 reads CAARTGLAGTDTQYF. CDR3 in DNA: TGTGCCGCCCGAACGGGGCTAGCTGGGACAGATACGCAGTATTTT.

This clonotype occurred a few times. The rearrangement joins TRBV6-5 to TRBJ2-3; the match to TRBD2 covers 7 bases. With 6 bases clipped from V and 6 bases from J, the junction kept 21 bases outside the gene matches. The CDR3 has 18 residues. The germline CDR1 and CDR2 sequences are MNHEY and SVGAGI. This chain's CDR3 is CASSYSLRGSGLGDTQYF. The CDR3, as DNA: TGTGCCAGCAGCTATTCTCTTCGGGGTAGCGGGTTAGGTGATACGCAGTATTTT.

The CDR3 DNA reads TGTGCCAGCAGTTACTCGATACCCCTGGAAGGGCGTAATGAGCAGTTCTTC. It yields the protein CASSYSIPLEGRNEQFF. This rearrangement joins TRBV6-5 to TRBJ2-1; the D is unclear. In germline, CDR1 is MNHEY, CDR2 SVGAGI. The germline V and J ends were trimmed by 0 bases and 7 bases, with 19 bases remaining between them. This CDR3 has 17 amino acids.

This clonotype was detected a few times. CDR3 nucleotides: TGCGCCAGCAGCTTGGGCGACAGACCTGGGGCCAACGTCCTGACTTTC. Its protein is CASSLGDRPGANVLTF. V is TRBV5-1 and J is TRBJ2-6; a possible D gene is TRBD1 (5 bases). Trimming took off 0 bases at V and 2 bases at J, with 9 bases between the two ends. CDR1 and CDR2 from the germline V gene are SGHRS and YFSETQ. This CDR3 spans 16 amino acids.

This clonotype has just a few counts. V is TRBV7-9 and J is TRBJ1-4; 9 nucleotides agree with TRBD1. This CDR3 comprises 15 residues. V shed 5 bases and J 6 bases; nucleotides not matched to a gene: 7. Germline lookup yields CDR1 SEHNR and CDR2 FQNEAQ (reference sequence). The CDR3 loop is CASSTRDRAYEKLFF. The CDR3 DNA reads as TGTGCCAGCAGCACCCGGGACAGGGCTTATGAAAAACTGTTTTTT.

The V gene is TRBV4-3, the J gene TRBJ1-6; D possibly corresponds to TRBD1 (5 bases). The ends were cut back, 0 bases at V and 8 bases at J, with 11 bases in the middle. CDR1 and CDR2 (germline): LGHNA, YSLEER. The CDR3 contains 15 residues. CDR3 nucleotide sequence: TGCGCCAGCAGCCAAGATATAGGGGATTATTCACCCCTCCACTTT. It encodes CASSQDIGDYSPLHF.

The rearrangement uses TRBV6-5 and TRBJ2-3; perhaps TRBD2 as D (5 bases). Between the trimmed V and J ends, which lost 0 bases and 0 bases, there was a span of 13 bases. The CDR3 extends over 17 amino acids. Germline V gene sequence: CDR1 MNHEY, CDR2 SVGAGI. The CDR3 here is CASSYSIALASTDTQYF. CDR3 nucleotides: TGTGCCAGCAGTTACTCAATAGCGCTTGCTAGCACAGATACGCAGTATTTT.

The V gene is TRBV18, the J gene TRBJ2-1; D perhaps matches TRBD1 (6 bases). The germline CDR1 and CDR2 sequences are KGHSH and LQKENI. V lost 3 bases, J lost 4 bases, and 16 bases lay in between. The CDR3 spans 16 residues. The CDR3: CASSPSQDSGYNEQFF. CDR3 nucleotide sequence: TGTGCCAGCTCACCTTCACAGGACAGCGGATACAATGAGCAGTTCTTC.